This T cell receptor (beta chain) was captured in a study of T cell clonality in common variable immunodeficiency. Control and CVID samples contributed equal amounts of genomic DNA. Clones were read by immunoSEQ multiplex PCR, and TCRdb kept only the in-frame ones, dropping some. This repertoire holds about 74,000 clones, and none appear only once. This clone occurred many times. With the read ending 3 residues before the CDR3 end, the germline J gene is used to fill in that end. Germline CDR1 and CDR2: DFQATT and SNEGSKA (reference sequence). Germline trimming cut 0 bases from V and 5 bases from J; bases unmatched to any gene: 6. This CDR3 has 14 amino acids.

This chain uses TRBV20-1 with TRBJ1-1; 7 bases are a match to TRBD1. The sequence was collected from a person aged 18 to 75 in good health. Material for sequencing was peripheral blood mononuclear cells. CDR3 DNA, as far as it was read: TGCAGTGCTAGAGAGGCCAGGGGGGTGACTGAA. It yields the protein CSAREARGVTE. The entire CDR3 protein is CSAREARGVTEAFF.